The clone carrying this T cell receptor (beta chain) was recorded many times. As yet, its antigen is unknown. Trimming took 6 bases from V and 4 from J, leaving 18 bases between them. Germline CDR1 and CDR2: SGHVS and FQNEAQ. CDR3 length: 16 amino acids. Using its own MiXCR run on the reads, TCRdb lists one record per CDR3 protein. The sample lists roughly 250,000 distinct CDR3 sequences, over 20% occurring once. This specimen belongs to a study of T cell repertoires in cytomegalovirus infection. At the level of the study: Matching HLA type and CMV infection were both indicated by public TCR beta signatures.

Findings of the study overall: CMV carriers having the relevant HLA were flagged by cumulative public TCR beta family frequency. HLA-C-restricted, CMV-specific TCR beta clonotypes were dominant ex vivo.

The receptor was derived from a human donor in good health (CMV status not recorded). Some clones in this sample may be carry-over from other donors' samples. Material: CD8+ T cells from PBMCs. The chain recombines TRBV7-8 with TRBJ2-2; possible D gene TRBD1, 6 bases. Here the CDR3 reads CASSPKGDGGTGELFF. The CDR3 coding sequence is TGTGCCAGCAGTCCTAAGGGGGATGGGGGCACCGGGGAGCTGTTTTTT.